These 3 T cell receptor beta chains originate from one sample sequenced in a study of CD8+ T cells in alopecia areata. As the sequencing template, cDNA was produced by extracting RNA and reverse transcribing it. The protocol was immunoSEQ multiplex PCR, while the TCRdb copy is restricted to in-frame clones and leaves out a portion. This table has about 210,000 clones, approximately 65% appearing once. Sample treatment: oral pan-JAK inhibitor, 5-10 mg twice daily. Sequencing used CD4+ T cells sorted from blood, obtained between weeks 43 and 45, from a patient treated with tofacitinib. The source is a human donor with alopecia areata.

V and J are TRBV5-1 and TRBJ1-5; D is ambiguous. Germline lookup yields CDR1 SGHRS and CDR2 YFSETQ. Trimming removed 0 bases from V and 4 bases from J, with 5 bases in between. The CDR3 extends over 13 amino acids. The CDR3 DNA is TGCGCCAGCAGCTTGGGTGAAAATCAGCCCCAGCATTTT. This codes for CASSLGENQPQHF.

This clone has just one count. The J gene is TRBJ2-5, the V gene TRBV9, with a weak D call TRBD1 (6 bases). In germline, CDR1 is SGDLS, CDR2 YYNGEE. V was clipped by 0 bases and J by 1 base, with 19 bases between them. This CDR3 has 18 amino acids. The CDR3 region has the DNA TGTGCCAGCAGCGTAGGGACCCCCGAGACGACAGGCCAAGAGACCCAGTACTTC. It translates to CASSVGTPETTGQETQYF.

V is TRBV30 and J is TRBJ2-1; D ambiguous. V was trimmed by 3 bases and J by 4 bases, leaving 4 bases between them. The germline CDR1 and CDR2 sequences are GTSNPN and SVGIG (reference sequence). The CDR3 covers 11 residues. In DNA, the CDR3 is TGTGCCTGGAGCCTATACAATGAGCAGTTCTTC. Its protein is CAWSLYNEQFF.